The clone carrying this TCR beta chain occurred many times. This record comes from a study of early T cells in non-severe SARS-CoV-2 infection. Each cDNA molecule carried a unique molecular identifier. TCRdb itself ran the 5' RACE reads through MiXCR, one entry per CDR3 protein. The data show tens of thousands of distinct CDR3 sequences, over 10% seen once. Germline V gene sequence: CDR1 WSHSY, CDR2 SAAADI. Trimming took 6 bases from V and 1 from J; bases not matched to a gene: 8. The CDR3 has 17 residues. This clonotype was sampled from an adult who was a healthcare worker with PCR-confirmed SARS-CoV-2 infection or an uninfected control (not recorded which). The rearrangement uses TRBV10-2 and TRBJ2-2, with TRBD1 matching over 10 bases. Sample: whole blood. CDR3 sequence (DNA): TGCGCCAGCAGATTGGACAGGGGGACGGTGAACACCGGGGAGCTGTTTTTT. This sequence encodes CASRLDRGTVNTGELFF.